This T cell receptor (gamma chain) was identified during a study of gammadelta T cells in human blood. Study conclusions and caveats: Microbial exposure appeared to drive polyclonal γδ T cell expansion after birth.

In this sample, this clone is hyperexpanded. Antigen unknown. Trimming at V came to 8 bases and at J to 2 bases, leaving 1 base not matched to a gene. This CDR3 is 11 amino acids long. TCRdb called clones anew from the RT-PCR reads with CATT. The data contain approximately 200 gamma-chain clones, roughly 1% of them seen just once; the ten biggest clones take up about 51%. The genes are TRGV10 and TRGJ1 or TRGJ2. TRGV10 is marked as an open reading frame, function uncertain. The source material was Vgamma9Vdelta2 gamma-delta T cells from infant blood. The source of this sequence is a human donor. The CDR3 here is CAAWDYYKKLF. DNA for the CDR3: TGTGCTGCGTGGGATTATTATAAGAAACTCTTT.